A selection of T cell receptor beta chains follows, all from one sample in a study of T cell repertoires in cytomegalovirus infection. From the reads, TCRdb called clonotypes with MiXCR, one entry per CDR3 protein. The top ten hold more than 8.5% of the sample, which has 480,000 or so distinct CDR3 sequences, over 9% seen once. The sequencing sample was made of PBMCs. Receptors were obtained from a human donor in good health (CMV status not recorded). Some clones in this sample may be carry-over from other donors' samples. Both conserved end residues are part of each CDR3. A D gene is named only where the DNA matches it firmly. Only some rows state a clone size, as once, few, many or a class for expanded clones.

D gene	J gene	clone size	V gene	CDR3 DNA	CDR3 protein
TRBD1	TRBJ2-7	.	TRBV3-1	TGTGCCAGCAGCCGCGGGACAGGAGGCTCCTACGAGCAGTACTTC	CASSRGTGGSYEQYF
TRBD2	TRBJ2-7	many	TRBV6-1	TGTGCCAGCAGCACTAGCGGGAGAGTCTCCTACGAGCAGTACTTC	CASSTSGRVSYEQYF
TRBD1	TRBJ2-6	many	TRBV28	TGTGCCAGCAGCTCACTCGGGACAGGGGGCGCTGGGGCCAACGTCCTGACTTTC	CASSSLGTGGAGANVLTF
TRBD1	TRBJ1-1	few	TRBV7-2	TGTGCCAGCAGTAGGGACAGGAGGGGCACTGAAGCTTTCTTT	CASSRDRRGTEAFF
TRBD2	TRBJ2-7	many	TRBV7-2	TGTGCCAGCGGTAGCGGGGTTAGCTCCTACGAGCAGTACTTC	CASGSGVSSYEQYF
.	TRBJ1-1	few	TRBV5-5	TGTGCCAGCAGCTTAATAGGGACCGCCACTGAAGCTTTCTTT	CASSLIGTATEAFF
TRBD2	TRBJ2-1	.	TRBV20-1	TGCAGTGCTAGAGCTAGCGGGGGGCCTCACAATGAGCAGTTCTTC	CSARASGGPHNEQFF
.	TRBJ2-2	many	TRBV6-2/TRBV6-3	TGTGCCAGCAGCCGTATCTGGAGACCACCGAACACCGGGGAGCTGTTTTTT	CASSRIWRPPNTGELFF
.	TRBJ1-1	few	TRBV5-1	TGCGCCAGCAGCTTGGGGTGGGAGAGGAACACTGAAGCTTTCTTT	CASSLGWERNTEAFF
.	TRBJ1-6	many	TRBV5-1	TGCGCCAGCAGCTTTCAGGGCAGTAAGGGCAATTCACCCCTCCACTTT	CASSFQGSKGNSPLHF
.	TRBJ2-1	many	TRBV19	TGTGCCAGTCATCCTGGAGTCCCCTCCTACAATGAGCAGTTCTTC	CASHPGVPSYNEQFF
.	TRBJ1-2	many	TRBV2	TGTGCCAGCAGAGACAGAAAAGGCGGCTACACCTTC	CASRDRKGGYTF
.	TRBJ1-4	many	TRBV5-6	TGTGCCAGCAGCTTACCTCTAAACGAAAAACTGTTTTTT	CASSLPLNEKLFF
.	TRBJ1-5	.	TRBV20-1	TGCAGTGCTAGAGGGGGAGGCGGCAATCAGCCCCAGCATTTT	CSARGGGGNQPQHF
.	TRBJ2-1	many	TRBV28	TGTGCCAGCAGTTCTCTGACTAGACTGTGGAATGAGCAGTTCTTC	CASSSLTRLWNEQFF
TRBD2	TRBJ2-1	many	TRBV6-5	TGTGCCAGCAGTTACGACCTAGCGGGGGCCTACAATGAGCAGTTCTTC	CASSYDLAGAYNEQFF
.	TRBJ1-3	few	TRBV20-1	TGCAGTGCTAGAGATCTGGGTGGGGGTTTGTCGGACACCATATATTTT	CSARDLGGGLSDTIYF
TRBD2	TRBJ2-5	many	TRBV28	TGTGCCAGCAGTTTTTCGTTGGGGACTAGCGGCCCGAGGGGGGAGACCCAGTACTTC	CASSFSLGTSGPRGETQYF
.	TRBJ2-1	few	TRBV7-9	TGTGCCAGCAGCTTAGCGCGAAGCAATGAGCAGTTCTTC	CASSLARSNEQFF
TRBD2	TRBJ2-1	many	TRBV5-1	TGCGCCAGCAGCTGGCCCGAGACTAGCGCCCAGGGATCCTACAATGAGCAGTTCTTC	CASSWPETSAQGSYNEQFF
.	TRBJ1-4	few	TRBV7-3	TGTGCCAGCGAAAGGGGGGCAAATGAAAAACTGTTTTTT	CASERGANEKLFF
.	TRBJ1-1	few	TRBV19	TGTGCCAGTAGTATAAAAGGAGGGGCAGTCTTGAACACTGAAGCTTTCTTT	CASSIKGGAVLNTEAFF
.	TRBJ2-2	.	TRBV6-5	TGTGCCAGCAGTTTGGATTACAGCACCGGGGAGCTGTTTTTT	CASSLDYSTGELFF
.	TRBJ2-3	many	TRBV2	TGTGCCAGCAGTGAAGTTGGGCTAGCGAGAAGCACAGATACGCAGTATTTT	CASSEVGLARSTDTQYF
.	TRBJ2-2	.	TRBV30	TGTGCCTGGAGTGCGTACAGGGTTAACGGGGAGCTGTTTTTT	CAWSAYRVNGELFF
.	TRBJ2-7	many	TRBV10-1	TGCGCCAGCAGTCGGACATTGGATTCCGAGCAGTACTTC	CASSRTLDSEQYF
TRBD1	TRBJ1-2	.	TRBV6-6	TGTGCCACCACCGGGACAGGGAAAGGGGTTAACTATGGCTACACCTTC	CATTGTGKGVNYGYTF
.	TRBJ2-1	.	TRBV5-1	TGCGCCAGCAGCTTGGTCGGGAACTCCTACAATGAGCAGTTCTTC	CASSLVGNSYNEQFF
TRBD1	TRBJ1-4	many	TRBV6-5	TGTGCCAGCAGTTTCGCCGGGACAGGTCGTGAAAAACTGTTTTTT	CASSFAGTGREKLFF
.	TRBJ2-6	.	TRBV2	TGTGCTCATTTTAATTCGGTGGCTGGGGCCAACGTCCTGACTTTC	CAHFNSVAGANVLTF
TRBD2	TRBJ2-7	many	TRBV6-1	TGTGCCAGCAGTTCCCCGACAGGCCGGGGGGGGCTTTACGAGCAGTACTTC	CASSSPTGRGGLYEQYF
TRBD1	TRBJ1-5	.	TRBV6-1	TGTGCCAGCAGTGAAAGGGGACAGAGCAATCAGCCCCAGCATTTT	CASSERGQSNQPQHF
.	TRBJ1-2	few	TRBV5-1	TGCGCCAGCAGCTTGGGACATAGCAATGGCTACACCTTC	CASSLGHSNGYTF
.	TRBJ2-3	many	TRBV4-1	TGCGCCAGCAGCCAAGATTCGGCGGATACGCAGTATTTT	CASSQDSADTQYF
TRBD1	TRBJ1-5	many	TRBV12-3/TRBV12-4	TGTGCCAGCAGCCTGGACAGGGGATCAGGGCCCCAGCATTTT	CASSLDRGSGPQHF
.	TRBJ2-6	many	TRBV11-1	TGTGCCAGCACCCTTCTGGGGAGCTCTGGGGCCAACGTCCTGACTTTC	CASTLLGSSGANVLTF
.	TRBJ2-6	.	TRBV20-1	TGCAGTGCAGCAGAGTCTGGGGCCAACGTCCTGACTTTC	CSAAESGANVLTF
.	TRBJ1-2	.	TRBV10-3	TGTGCCATCAGTGGGGCATCGGGCAGAACCTATGGCTACACCTTC	CAISGASGRTYGYTF
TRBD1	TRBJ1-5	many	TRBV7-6	TGTGCCAGCAGCTTGTCCGGGACAGGGGTAGGACAGCCCCAGCATTTT	CASSLSGTGVGQPQHF
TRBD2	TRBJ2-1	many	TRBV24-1	TGTGCCACCAGTGAGGCCGGGACTAGCGCCTCATACAATGAGCAGTTCTTC	CATSEAGTSASYNEQFF
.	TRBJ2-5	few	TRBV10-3	TGTGCCATCTTCTCCGGACCACTTGGGACCCAGTACTTC	CAIFSGPLGTQYF
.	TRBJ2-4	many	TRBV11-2	TGTGCCAGCAGCGTAGCCAAAAACATTCAGTACTTC	CASSVAKNIQYF
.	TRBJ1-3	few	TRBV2	TGTGCCAGCAGTCTTGCAGCTATTTCTGGAAACACCATATATTTT	CASSLAAISGNTIYF
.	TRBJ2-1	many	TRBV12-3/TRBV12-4	TGTGCCAGCAGTGCCCGGGAAGTCGTAAATGAGCAGTTCTTC	CASSAREVVNEQFF
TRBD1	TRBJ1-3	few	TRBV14	TGTGCCAGCAGCCAGGGACAGCACTCTGGAAACACCATATATTTT	CASSQGQHSGNTIYF